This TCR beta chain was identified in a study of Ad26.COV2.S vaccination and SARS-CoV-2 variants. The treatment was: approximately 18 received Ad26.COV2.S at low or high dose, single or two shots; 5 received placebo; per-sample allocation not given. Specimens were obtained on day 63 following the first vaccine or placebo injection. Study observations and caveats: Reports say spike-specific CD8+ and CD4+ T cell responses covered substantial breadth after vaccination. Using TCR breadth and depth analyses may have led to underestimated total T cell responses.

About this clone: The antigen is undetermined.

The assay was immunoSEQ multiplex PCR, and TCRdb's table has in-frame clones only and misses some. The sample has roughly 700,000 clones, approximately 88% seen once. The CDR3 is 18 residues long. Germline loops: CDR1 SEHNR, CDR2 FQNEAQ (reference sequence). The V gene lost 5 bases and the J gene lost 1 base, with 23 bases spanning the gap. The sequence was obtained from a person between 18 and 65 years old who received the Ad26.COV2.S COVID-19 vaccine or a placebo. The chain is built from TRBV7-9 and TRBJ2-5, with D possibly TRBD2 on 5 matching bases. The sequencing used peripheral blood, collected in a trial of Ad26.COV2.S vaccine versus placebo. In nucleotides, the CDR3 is TGTGCCAGCAGCCCCCCTGAGCGGCGATTCCGCCGCCAAGAGACCCAGTACTTC. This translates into CASSPPERRFRRQETQYF.